This T cell receptor beta chain is drawn from a study of cytomegalovirus exposure and HLA in healthy donors. The repertoire was sequenced with immunoSEQ multiplex PCR; TCRdb's copy has only in-frame clones and lacks some. This table holds approximately 200,000 clones, about 81% found once. This CDR3 has 14 amino acids. V lost 2 bases to trimming and J lost 3 bases, with 11 bases between them. Germline lookup yields CDR1 GTSNPN and CDR2 SVGIG (reference sequence). The clonotype comes from a woman between 25 and 40 years old in good health and CMV-seronegative. The chain uses TRBV30 and TRBJ1-5; a possible D gene is TRBD1 (5 bases). The sample was PBMCs. The CDR3 DNA reads as TGTGCCTGGAGTCGGGACTCCGACAATCAGCCCCAGCATTTT. Translation: CAWSRDSDNQPQHF.